The subject of this entry is one T cell receptor beta chain. What it recognizes is unknown. This sample is part of a study of OX40 agonist ivuxolimab in advanced cancers. Study-level information: Having had anti-PD-1, anti-PD-L1 or anti-CTLA-4 therapy before was allowed, and approximately 40% had some.

Whole-study findings and limits: The expanded peripheral T cells' antigen specificity was not determined. More expanded clones were seen, on average, in CD8+ T cells than in CD4+.

V dropped 5 bases and J dropped 2 bases, with 15 bases sitting between them. Germline-derived CDR1 and CDR2 are SGHAT and FQNNGV. This CDR3 comprises 15 residues. Sequencing was performed with immunoSEQ multiplex PCR; in TCRdb, only in-frame clones are kept and a portion is missing. This table has 25,000 to 30,000 clones, about nine tenths appearing once. The source material was CD4+ or CD8+ T cells sorted from blood, sampled in a trial of the OX40 agonist ivuxolimab. The source of this sequence is an adult with an advanced solid tumor such as melanoma, head and neck, liver or kidney cancer. This chain connects TRBV11-2 to TRBJ2-5; either TRBD1 or TRBD2 may supply D (5 bases each). This CDR3 reads CASSPWGPQQETQYF. The CDR3 DNA reads TGTGCCAGCAGCCCCTGGGGACCACAACAAGAGACCCAGTACTTC.